Shown below are 8 T cell receptor beta chains from a single sample sequenced in a study of vaccination and CD4 T cells after COVID-19. Treatment indicated: roughly 10-day PBMC culture with coronavirus spike peptide pools or control peptides (ViraFEST assay). Sequencing of cultured CD4+ T cell DNA used the Oncomine TCR Beta short-read assay. In TCRdb, the PCR reads were re-called with MiXCR into one record per CDR3 protein. The sample lists 20,000 to 25,000 distinct CDR3 sequences; roughly two fifths were seen once. Their recognized antigens are unknown. Sequencing used CD4+ T cells from blood, cultured in vitro, obtained before SARS-CoV-2 vaccination. These receptors all come from a human donor who had recovered from COVID-19.

The chain couples TRBV7-2 to TRBJ1-2; 8 nucleotides match TRBD1. The length of the CDR3 is 15 residues. CDR1 and CDR2 (germline): SGHTA, FQGNSA. The ends lost 1 base at V and 4 bases at J; junction bases unmatched: 5. The CDR3 DNA follows: TGTGCCAGCAGCTTAGGCGCAGGGGGCTCCTATGGCTACACCTTC. Its protein is CASSLGAGGSYGYTF.

This clonotype was recorded once. CDR3 in DNA: TGTGCCAGCAGCTTCGCAACAGGGGGCGGCGATGAGCAGTTCTTC. It is translated as CASSFATGGGDEQFF. V usage is TRBV11-1 and J usage is TRBJ2-1, with 9 bases identical to TRBD1. Germline V CDR1 and CDR2: SGHAT, FQDESV (reference sequence). The CDR3 length is 15 residues. J was trimmed by 8 bases and V by 3 bases; bases with no gene match: 8.

This clonotype came up a few times. The chain joins TRBV19 to TRBJ1-5, with D hard to call. V lost 3 bases and J 7 bases, leaving 13 bases between the germline ends. This CDR3 comprises 14 residues. Germline assignment: CDR1 LNHDA and CDR2 SQIVND (reference sequence). CDR3: CASSISSAGQPQHF. In DNA form, the CDR3 reads TGTGCCAGTAGTATTTCCTCGGCGGGACAGCCCCAGCATTTT.

The rearrangement joins TRBV24-1 to TRBJ2-1, with TRBD1 matching over 11 bases. V lost 7 bases to trimming and J lost 5 bases; unmatched junction nucleotides: 3. Germline loops: CDR1 KGHDR, CDR2 SFDVKD. The CDR3 consists of 14 residues. The CDR3 spells CATRGQGVDNEQFF. The CDR3 bases are TGTGCCACCAGGGGACAGGGGGTCGACAATGAGCAGTTCTTC.

The gene calls are TRBV27 and TRBJ2-7; no reliable D call. Germline values: CDR1 MNHEY, CDR2 SMNVEV (reference sequence). V dropped 2 bases and J dropped 3 bases, with 11 bases sitting between them. This CDR3 is built from 14 residues. In nucleotides, the CDR3 is TGTGCCAGCAGTTTAAGGACCGACATCTACGAGCAGTACTTC. Translating it yields CASSLRTDIYEQYF.

This clonotype was seen a few times. The V call is TRBV2, the J call TRBJ1-1; D is possibly TRBD1 (5 bases). Germline CDR1 is SNHLY and CDR2 is FYNNEI. CDR3 length equals 13 residues. V gave up 2 bases and J gave up 11 bases, with 15 bases separating them. The CDR3 loop is CASSENWGRAAFF. The CDR3 region has the DNA TGTGCCAGCAGTGAAAATTGGGGCAGGGCGGCTTTCTTT.

This chain links TRBV5-6 with TRBJ2-3; 9 positions agree with TRBD1. The ends lost 4 bases at V and 7 bases at J; junction bases unmatched: 7. Germline V gene lookup returns CDR1 SGHDT and CDR2 YYEEEE. The CDR3 is made up of 14 amino acids. CDR3 nucleotide sequence: TGTGCCAGCAGCCCGGGACAGGGTGGATATACGCAGTATTTT. This encodes CASSPGQGGYTQYF.

About this clonotype itself: This clone may be a read error of a much larger clone one base away. V gene TRBV15 combines with J gene TRBJ1-2, with D hard to call. The CDR3 runs 14 residues. CDR1 is LNHNV and CDR2 is YYDKDF in the germline V gene (reference sequence). The CDR3 DNA follows: TGTGCCACCAGCACACGAACCTCGGGCTATGACTACACCTTC. This encodes CATSTRTSGYDYTF.